The clone carrying this TCR beta chain was seen once. This sample was taken from a study of shared clonotypes between healthy human individuals. CDR3 length equals 14 residues. CDR1 is SGHDN, CDR2 FVKESK, per germline. V dropped 0 bases and J dropped 1 base, with 6 bases sitting between them. The naive CD8 population came from CD45RO-negative cells selected for CCR7, without terminally differentiated effector memory CD45RA+ cells. The protocol was immunoSEQ multiplex PCR, while the TCRdb copy is restricted to in-frame clones and leaves out a portion. The table lists some 740,000 clones, 80% to 95% of them singletons.

Sequenced: naive CD8+ T cells sorted from blood. The chain carries TRBV14 and TRBJ1-1; weak D call: TRBD1 (5 bases). The sequence was collected from a man aged 25-40 years in good health. DNA of the CDR3: TGTGCCAGCAGCCAAGAGAGGGGGAACACTGAAGCTTTCTTT. Encoded protein: CASSQERGNTEAFF.